This TCR beta chain was captured in a study of T cell responses to AZD1222 COVID-19 vaccine. After removal of 8 bases from V and 1 base from J, the junction contained 4 bases not matched to a gene. This CDR3 is built from 14 residues. In germline, CDR1 is MRHNA, CDR2 SNTAGT. Findings and caveats of the study: Donors skewed white British and female; clonal diversity was possibly underestimated. Researchers took repertoire samples only after the peak T cell response had come. Regions 160-218 and 743-854 dominated among vaccine-associated CD4 TCRs spanning spike. Epitopes outside B.1.351 and B.1.1.7 mutated regions reportedly drew nearly half of spike TCRs.

Method: immunoSEQ multiplex PCR; TCRdb's copy keeps in-frame clones and lacks some. The sample has 90,000 to 150,000 clones; less than 90% are singletons. Comment on this clone: Antigen specificity is unknown.

The chain combines TRBV6-4 with TRBJ2-1, with TRBD2 matching 8 bases. Sequencing was performed on peripheral blood, taken on day 0 of AZD1222 vaccination. This clonotype was sampled from an adult in good health. CDR3 amino acids: CASRSGVSYNEQFF. As DNA, the CDR3 is TGTGCCAGCCGTAGCGGGGTGTCCTACAATGAGCAGTTCTTC.